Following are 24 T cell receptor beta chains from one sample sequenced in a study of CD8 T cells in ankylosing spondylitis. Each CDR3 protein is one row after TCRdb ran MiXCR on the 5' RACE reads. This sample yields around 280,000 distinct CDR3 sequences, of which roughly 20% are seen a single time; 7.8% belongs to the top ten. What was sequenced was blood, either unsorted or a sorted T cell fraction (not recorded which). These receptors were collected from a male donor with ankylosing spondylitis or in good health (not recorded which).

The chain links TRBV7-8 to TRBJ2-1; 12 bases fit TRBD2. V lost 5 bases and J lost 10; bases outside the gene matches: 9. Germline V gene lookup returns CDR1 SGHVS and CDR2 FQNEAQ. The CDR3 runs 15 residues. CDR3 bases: TGTGCCAGCAGCCCCCCTAGCGGGGGGGCGGGGGAGCAGTTCTTC. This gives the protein CASSPPSGGAGEQFF.

The DNA of the CDR3 is TGCGCCAGCAGCTTGGAGGGCAGGCGCGCCAGCTATGGCTACACCTTC. Its protein is CASSLEGRRASYGYTF. The chain carries TRBV5-1 and TRBJ1-2; D not resolved. The CDR3 is 16 amino acids. Trimming removed 0 bases at V and 4 bases at J, with 16 bases between. Germline V lookup: CDR1 SGHRS, CDR2 YFSETQ. Filled out from reference TRBV5-1 and TRBJ1-2, the complete variable domain reads KAGVTQTPRYLIKTRGQQVTLSCSPISGHRSVSWYQQTPGQGLQFLFEYFSETQRNKGNFPGRFSGRQFSNSRSEMNVSTLELGDSALYLCASSLEGRRASYGYTFGSGTRLTVV.

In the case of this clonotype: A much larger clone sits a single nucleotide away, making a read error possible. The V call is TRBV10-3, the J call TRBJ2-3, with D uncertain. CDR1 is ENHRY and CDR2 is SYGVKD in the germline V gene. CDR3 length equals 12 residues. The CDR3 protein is CVISGRSDTQYF. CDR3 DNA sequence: TGTGTCATCAGTGGCCGCTCGGATACGCAGTATTTT.

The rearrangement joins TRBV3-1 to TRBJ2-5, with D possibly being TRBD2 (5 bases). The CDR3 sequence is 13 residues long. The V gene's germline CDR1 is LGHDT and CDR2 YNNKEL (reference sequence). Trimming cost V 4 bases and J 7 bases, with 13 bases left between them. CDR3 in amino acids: CASSLDSRGTQYF. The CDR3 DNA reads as TGTGCCAGCAGCCTGGACTCACGGGGGACCCAGTACTTC.

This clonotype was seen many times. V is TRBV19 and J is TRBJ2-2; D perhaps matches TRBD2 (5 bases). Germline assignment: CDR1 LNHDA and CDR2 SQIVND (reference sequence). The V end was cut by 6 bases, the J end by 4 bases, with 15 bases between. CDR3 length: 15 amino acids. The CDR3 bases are TGTGCCAGTAGAGTCGGAGGAGGTGGCACCGGGGAGCTGTTTTTT. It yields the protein CASRVGGGGTGELFF.

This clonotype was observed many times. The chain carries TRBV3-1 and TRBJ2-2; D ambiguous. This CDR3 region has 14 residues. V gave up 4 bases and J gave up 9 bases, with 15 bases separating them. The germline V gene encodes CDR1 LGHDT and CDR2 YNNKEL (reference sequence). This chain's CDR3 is CASSPTLRGWELFF. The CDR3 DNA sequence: TGTGCCAGCAGCCCCACACTAAGAGGCTGGGAGCTGTTTTTT.

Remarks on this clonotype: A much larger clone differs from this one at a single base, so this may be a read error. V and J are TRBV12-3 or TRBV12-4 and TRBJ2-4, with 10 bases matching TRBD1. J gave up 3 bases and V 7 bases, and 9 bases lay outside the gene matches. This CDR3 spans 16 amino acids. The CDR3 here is CASTRGQGVVKNIQYF. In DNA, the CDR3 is TGTGCCAGCACCCGTGGACAGGGGGTAGTCAAAAACATTCAGTACTTC.

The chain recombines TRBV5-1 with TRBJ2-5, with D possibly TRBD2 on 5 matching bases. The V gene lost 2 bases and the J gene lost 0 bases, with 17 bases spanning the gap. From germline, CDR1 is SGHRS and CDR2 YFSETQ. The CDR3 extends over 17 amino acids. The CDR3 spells CASSFAQRAEDQETQYF. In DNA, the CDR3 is TGCGCCAGCAGCTTTGCCCAGAGGGCTGAAGACCAAGAGACCCAGTACTTC.

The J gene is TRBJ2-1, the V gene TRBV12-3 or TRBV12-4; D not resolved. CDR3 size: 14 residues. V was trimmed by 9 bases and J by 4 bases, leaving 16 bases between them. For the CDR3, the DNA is TGTGCCAGGCCTCACGGAGTGCCTTACAATGAGCAGTTCTTC. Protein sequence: CARPHGVPYNEQFF.

The CDR3 nucleotides read TGTGCCAGCAGGAAGTCAGGGGGCGTCGGTCCCCATGAGCAGTTCTTC. It translates to CASRKSGGVGPHEQFF. The V gene is TRBV12-3 or TRBV12-4, the J gene TRBJ2-1, with 8 bases matching TRBD1. The CDR3 sequence is 16 residues long. J gave up 8 bases and V 6 bases, and 15 bases lay outside the gene matches.

Here the CDR3 reads CASSQGLGGDSPLHF. CDR3 DNA sequence: TGCGCCAGCAGCCAAGGTTTAGGGGGGGATTCACCCCTCCACTTT. The chain couples TRBV4-1 to TRBJ1-6, with D perhaps TRBD1 (6 bases). Germline V gives CDR1 MGHRA, CDR2 YSYEKL. The V gene lost 1 base and the J gene lost 8 bases, with 12 bases spanning the gap. The CDR3 has 15 amino acids.

CDR3 DNA sequence: TGCAGTGCTAGGGGACAGGTCTATAATTCACCCCTCCACTTT. Protein: CSARGQVYNSPLHF. The chain combines TRBV20-1 with TRBJ1-6; TRBD1 matches 8 bases. With V trimmed by 3 bases and J by 3 bases, 1 base remained unmatched. This CDR3 comprises 14 residues. The germline V gene has CDR1 DFQATT and CDR2 SNEGSKA (reference sequence).

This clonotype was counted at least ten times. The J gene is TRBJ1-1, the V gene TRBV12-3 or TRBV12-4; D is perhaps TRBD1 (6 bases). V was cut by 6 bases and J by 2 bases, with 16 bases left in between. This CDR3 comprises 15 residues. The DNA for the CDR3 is TGTGCCAGCAGACCCACAGGGTCAGTAAACACTGAAGCTTTCTTT. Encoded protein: CASRPTGSVNTEAFF.

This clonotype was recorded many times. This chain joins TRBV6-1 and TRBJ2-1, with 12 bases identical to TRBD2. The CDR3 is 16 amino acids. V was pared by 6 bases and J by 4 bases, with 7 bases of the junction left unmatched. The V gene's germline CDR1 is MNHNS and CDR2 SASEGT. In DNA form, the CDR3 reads TGTGCCAGCAGCCAGGGACTAGCGGGCGTATACAATGAGCAGTTCTTC. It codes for CASSQGLAGVYNEQFF.

The CDR3 DNA sequence: TGTGCCAGCAGCCAACACGGGACAGGCGGCACAGATACGCAGTATTTT. Amino acids: CASSQHGTGGTDTQYF. This chain links TRBV3-1 with TRBJ2-3; 8 bases line up with TRBD1. Germline V gene lookup returns CDR1 LGHDT and CDR2 YNNKEL (reference sequence). This CDR3 spans 16 amino acids. With V trimmed by 2 bases and J by 1 base, 5 bases remained unmatched.

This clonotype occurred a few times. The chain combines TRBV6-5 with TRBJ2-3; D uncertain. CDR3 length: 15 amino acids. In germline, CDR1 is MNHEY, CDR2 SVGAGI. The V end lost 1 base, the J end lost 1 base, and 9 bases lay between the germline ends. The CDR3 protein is CASSYLSQGTDTQYF. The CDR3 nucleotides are TGTGCCAGCAGTTACTTGAGTCAGGGCACAGATACGCAGTATTTT.

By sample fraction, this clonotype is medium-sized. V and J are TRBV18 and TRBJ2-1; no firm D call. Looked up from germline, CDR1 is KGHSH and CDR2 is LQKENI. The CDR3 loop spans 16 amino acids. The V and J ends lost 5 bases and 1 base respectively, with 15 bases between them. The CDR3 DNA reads TGTGCCAGCTCAGCGGCCGATCTGGGGTCCTACAATGAGCAGTTCTTC. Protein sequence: CASSAADLGSYNEQFF.

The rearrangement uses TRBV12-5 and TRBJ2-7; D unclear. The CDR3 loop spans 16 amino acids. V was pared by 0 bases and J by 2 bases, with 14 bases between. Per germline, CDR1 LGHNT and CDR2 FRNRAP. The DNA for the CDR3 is TGTGCTAGTGGTTTGGTACCACGCAGGCCCCCCTACGAGCAGTACGTC. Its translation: CASGLVPRRPPYEQYV.

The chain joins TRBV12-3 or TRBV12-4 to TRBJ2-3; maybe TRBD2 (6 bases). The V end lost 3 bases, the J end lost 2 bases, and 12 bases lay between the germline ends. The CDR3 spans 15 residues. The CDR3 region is CASSFSAGLTDTQYF. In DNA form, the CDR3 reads TGTGCCAGCAGTTTCTCAGCGGGCCTCACAGATACGCAGTATTTT.

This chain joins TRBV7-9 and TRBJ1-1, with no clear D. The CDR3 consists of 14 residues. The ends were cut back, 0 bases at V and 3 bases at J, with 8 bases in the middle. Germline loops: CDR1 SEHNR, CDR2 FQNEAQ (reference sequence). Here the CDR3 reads CASSLAGSYTEAFF. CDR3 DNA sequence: TGTGCCAGCAGCTTAGCAGGGTCGTACACTGAAGCTTTCTTT.

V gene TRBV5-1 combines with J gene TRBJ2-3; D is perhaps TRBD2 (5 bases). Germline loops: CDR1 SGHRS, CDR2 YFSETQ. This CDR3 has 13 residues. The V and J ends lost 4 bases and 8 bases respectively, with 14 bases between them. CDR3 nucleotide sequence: TGCGCCAGCAGCCTGGAGGCAGCGCTTACGCAGTATTTT. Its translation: CASSLEAALTQYF.

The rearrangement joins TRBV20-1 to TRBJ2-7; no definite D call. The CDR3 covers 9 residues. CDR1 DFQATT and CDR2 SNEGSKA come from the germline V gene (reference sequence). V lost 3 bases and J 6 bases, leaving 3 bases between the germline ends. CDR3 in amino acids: CSARSEQYV. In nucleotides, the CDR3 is TGCAGTGCTAGGAGCGAGCAGTACGTC.

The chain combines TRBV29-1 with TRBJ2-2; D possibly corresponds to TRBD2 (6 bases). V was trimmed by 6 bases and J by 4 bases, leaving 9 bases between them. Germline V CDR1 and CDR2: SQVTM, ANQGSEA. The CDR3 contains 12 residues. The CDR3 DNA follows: TGCAGCGTGCTCGGGGGCACCGGGGAGCTGTTTTTT. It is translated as CSVLGGTGELFF.

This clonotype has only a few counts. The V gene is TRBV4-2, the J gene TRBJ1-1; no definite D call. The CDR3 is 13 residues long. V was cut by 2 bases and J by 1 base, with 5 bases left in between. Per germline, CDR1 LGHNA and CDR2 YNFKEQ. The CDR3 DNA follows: TGTGCCAGCAGCCAACAATGGAACACTGAAGCTTTCTTT. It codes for CASSQQWNTEAFF.